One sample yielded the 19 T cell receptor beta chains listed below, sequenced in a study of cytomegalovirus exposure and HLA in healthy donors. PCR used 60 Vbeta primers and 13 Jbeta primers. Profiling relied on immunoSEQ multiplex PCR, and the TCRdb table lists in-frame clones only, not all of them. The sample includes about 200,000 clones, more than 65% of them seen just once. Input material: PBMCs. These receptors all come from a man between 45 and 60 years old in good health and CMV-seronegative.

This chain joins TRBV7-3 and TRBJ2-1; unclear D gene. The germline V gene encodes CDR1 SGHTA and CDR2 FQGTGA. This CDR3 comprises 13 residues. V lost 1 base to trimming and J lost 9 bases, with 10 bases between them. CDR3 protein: CASSLMPVSEQFF. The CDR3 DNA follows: TGTGCCAGCAGCTTAATGCCAGTAAGTGAGCAGTTCTTC. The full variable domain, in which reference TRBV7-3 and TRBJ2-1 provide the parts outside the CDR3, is GAGVSQTPSNKVTEKGKYVELRCDPISGHTALYWYRQSLGQGPEFLIYFQGTGAADDSGLPNDRFFAVRPEGSVSTLKIQRTERGDSAVYLCASSLMPVSEQFFGPGTRLTVL.

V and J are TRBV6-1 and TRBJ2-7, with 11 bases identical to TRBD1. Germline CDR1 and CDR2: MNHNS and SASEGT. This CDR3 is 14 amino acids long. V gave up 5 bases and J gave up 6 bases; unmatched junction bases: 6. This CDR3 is CASSRGQGASEQYF. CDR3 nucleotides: TGTGCCAGCAGTCGCGGACAGGGGGCGTCCGAGCAGTACTTC.

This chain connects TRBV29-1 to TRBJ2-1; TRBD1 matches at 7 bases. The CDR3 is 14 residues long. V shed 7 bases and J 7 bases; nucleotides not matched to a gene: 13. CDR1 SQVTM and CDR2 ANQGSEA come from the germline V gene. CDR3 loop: CSAATGYFSNEQFF. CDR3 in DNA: TGCAGCGCCGCGACAGGGTATTTTTCGAATGAGCAGTTCTTC.

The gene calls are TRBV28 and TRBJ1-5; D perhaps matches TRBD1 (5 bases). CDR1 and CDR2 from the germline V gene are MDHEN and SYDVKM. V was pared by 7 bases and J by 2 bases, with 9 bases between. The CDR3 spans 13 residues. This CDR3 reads CASTTTGNQPQHF. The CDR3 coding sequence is TGTGCCAGCACCACGACAGGCAATCAGCCCCAGCATTTT.

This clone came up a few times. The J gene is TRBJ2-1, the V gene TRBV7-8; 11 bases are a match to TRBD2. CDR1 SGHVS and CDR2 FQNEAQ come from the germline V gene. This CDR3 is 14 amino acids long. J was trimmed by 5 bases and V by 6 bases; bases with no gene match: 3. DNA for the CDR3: TGTGCCAGCAGGAGACTAGCGGGGAACAATGAGCAGTTCTTC. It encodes CASRRLAGNNEQFF.

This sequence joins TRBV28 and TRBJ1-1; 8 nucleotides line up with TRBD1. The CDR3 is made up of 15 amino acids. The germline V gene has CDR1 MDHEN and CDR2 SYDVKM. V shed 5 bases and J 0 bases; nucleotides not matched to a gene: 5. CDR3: CASSVGQGLNTEAFF. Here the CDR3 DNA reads TGTGCCAGCAGTGTTGGACAGGGACTGAACACTGAAGCTTTCTTT.

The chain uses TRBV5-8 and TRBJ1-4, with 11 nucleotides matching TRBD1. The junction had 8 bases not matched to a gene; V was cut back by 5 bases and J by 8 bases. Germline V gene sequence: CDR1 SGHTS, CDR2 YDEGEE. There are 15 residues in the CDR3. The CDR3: CASREKGQGVEKLFF. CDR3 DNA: TGTGCCAGCAGGGAGAAGGGACAGGGGGTAGAAAAACTGTTTTTT.

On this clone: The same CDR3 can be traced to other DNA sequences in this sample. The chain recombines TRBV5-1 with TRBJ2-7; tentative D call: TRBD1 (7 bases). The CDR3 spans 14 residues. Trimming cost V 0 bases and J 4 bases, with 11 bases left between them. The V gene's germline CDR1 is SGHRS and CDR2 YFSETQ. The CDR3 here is CASSLGQGGYEQYF. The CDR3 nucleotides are TGCGCCAGCAGCTTGGGGCAGGGGGGTTACGAGCAGTACTTC.

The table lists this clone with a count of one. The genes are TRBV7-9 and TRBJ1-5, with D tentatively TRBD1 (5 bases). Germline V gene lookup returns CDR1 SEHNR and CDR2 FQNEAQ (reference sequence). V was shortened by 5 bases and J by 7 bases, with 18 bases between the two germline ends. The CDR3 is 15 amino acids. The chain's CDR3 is CASSLGRGANQPQHF. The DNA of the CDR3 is TGTGCCAGCAGCCTCGGGAGGGGAGCAAACCAGCCCCAGCATTTT.

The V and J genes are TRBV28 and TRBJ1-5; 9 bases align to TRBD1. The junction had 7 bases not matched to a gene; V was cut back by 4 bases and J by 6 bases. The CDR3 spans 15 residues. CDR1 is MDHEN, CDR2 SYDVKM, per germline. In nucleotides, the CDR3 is TGTGCCAGCAGTTCCGAGGGACAGGGAAGTCAGCCCCAGCATTTT. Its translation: CASSSEGQGSQPQHF.

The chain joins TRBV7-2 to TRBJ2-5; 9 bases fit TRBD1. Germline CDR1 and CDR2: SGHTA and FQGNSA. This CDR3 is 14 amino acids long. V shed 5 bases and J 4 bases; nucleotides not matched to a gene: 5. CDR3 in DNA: TGTGCCAGCAGCCCGGACAGGGGAAGAGAGACCCAGTACTTC. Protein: CASSPDRGRETQYF.

This CDR3 is CASSQNGGGEKLFF. In DNA, the CDR3 is TGTGCCAGCAGCCAAAACGGGGGTGGTGAAAAACTGTTTTTT. V gene TRBV7-9 combines with J gene TRBJ1-4; tentative D call: TRBD1 (5 bases). CDR1 and CDR2 (germline): SEHNR, FQNEAQ (reference sequence). This CDR3 has 14 amino acids. V lost 5 bases, J lost 7 bases, and 14 bases lay in between.

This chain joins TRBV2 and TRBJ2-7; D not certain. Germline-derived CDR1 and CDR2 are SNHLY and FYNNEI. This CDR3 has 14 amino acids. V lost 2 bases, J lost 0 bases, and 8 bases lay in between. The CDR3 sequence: CASSEWLLSYEQYF. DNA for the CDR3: TGTGCCAGCAGTGAATGGCTCCTCTCCTACGAGCAGTACTTC.

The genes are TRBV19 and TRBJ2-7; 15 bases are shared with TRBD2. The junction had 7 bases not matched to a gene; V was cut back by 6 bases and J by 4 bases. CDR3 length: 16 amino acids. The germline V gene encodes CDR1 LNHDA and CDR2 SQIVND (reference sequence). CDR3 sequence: CASSSPGLAGGYEQYF. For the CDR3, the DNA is TGTGCCAGTAGCTCCCCGGGACTAGCGGGAGGATACGAGCAGTACTTC.

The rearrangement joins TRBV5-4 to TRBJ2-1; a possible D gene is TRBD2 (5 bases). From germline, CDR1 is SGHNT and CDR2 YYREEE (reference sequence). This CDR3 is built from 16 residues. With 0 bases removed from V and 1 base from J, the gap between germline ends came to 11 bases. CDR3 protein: CASSLVPPGSYNEQFF. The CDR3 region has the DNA TGTGCCAGCAGCTTGGTGCCCCCGGGGTCCTACAATGAGCAGTTCTTC. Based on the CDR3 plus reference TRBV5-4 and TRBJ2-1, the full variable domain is ETGVTQSPTHLIKTRGQQVTLRCSSQSGHNTVSWYQQALGQGPQFIFQYYREEENGRGNFPPRFSGLQFPNYSSELNVNALELDDSALYLCASSLVPPGSYNEQFFGPGTRLTVL.

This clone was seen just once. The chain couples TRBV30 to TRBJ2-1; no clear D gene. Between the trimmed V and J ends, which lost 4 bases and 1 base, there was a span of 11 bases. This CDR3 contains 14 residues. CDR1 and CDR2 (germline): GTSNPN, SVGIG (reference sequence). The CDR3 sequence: CAWTFAPSYNEQFF. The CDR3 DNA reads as TGTGCCTGGACGTTCGCGCCTTCCTACAATGAGCAGTTCTTC.

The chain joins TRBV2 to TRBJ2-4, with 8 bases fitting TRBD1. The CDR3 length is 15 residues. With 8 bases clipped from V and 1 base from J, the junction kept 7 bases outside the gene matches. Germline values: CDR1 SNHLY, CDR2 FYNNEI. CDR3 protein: CASLRGTGAKNIQYF. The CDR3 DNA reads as TGTGCCAGCCTAAGAGGGACAGGTGCCAAAAACATTCAGTACTTC.

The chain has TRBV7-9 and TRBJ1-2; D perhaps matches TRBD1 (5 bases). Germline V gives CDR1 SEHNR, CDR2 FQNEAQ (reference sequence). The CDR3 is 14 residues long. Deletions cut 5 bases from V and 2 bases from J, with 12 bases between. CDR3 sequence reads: CASSVIQVNYGYTF. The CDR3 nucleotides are TGTGCCAGCAGCGTAATACAGGTGAACTATGGCTACACCTTC.

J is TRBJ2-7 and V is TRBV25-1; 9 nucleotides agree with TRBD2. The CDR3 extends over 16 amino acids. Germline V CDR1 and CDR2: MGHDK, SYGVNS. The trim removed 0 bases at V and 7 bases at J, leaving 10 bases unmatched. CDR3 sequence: CASSEYGLAGVEEQYF. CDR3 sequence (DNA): TGTGCCAGCAGTGAATACGGGTTAGCGGGAGTAGAAGAGCAGTACTTC.